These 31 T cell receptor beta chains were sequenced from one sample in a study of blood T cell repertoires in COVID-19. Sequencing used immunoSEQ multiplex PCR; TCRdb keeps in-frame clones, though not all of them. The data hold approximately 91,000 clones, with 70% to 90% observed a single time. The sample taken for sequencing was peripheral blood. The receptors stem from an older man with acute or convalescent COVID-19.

The CDR3 is CASSLASGSGNTIYF. The CDR3 DNA follows: TGTGCCAGCAGCTTAGCGTCAGGCTCCGGAAACACCATATATTTT. The chain employs TRBV7-6 and TRBJ1-3; no firm D call. The CDR3 covers 15 residues. The ends were cut back, 0 bases at V and 4 bases at J, with 10 bases in the middle. The germline V gene encodes CDR1 SGHVS and CDR2 FNYEAQ. The full variable domain, completed using reference TRBV7-6 and TRBJ1-3, is GAGVSQSPRYKVTKRGQDVALRCDPISGHVSLYWYRQALGQGPEFLTYFNYEAQQDKSGLPNDRFSAERPEGSISTLTIQRTEQRDSAMYRCASSLASGSGNTIYFGEGSWLTVV.

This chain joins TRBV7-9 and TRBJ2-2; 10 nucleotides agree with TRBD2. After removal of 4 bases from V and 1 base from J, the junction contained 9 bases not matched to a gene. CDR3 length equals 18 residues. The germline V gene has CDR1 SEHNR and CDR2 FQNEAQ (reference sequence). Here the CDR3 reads CASSSWVAGGQNTGELFF. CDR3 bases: TGTGCCAGCAGCTCCTGGGTAGCGGGGGGCCAGAACACCGGGGAGCTGTTTTTT.

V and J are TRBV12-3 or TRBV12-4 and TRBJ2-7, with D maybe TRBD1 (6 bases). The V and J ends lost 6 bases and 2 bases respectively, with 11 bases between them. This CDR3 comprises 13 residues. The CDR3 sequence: CASSRQATYEQYF. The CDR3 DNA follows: TGTGCCAGCAGCCGACAGGCCACCTACGAGCAGTACTTC.

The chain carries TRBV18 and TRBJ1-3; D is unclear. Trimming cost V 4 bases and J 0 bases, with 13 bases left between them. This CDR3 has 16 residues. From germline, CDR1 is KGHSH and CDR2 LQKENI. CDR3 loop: CASSLTAGNSGNTIYF. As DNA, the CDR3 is TGTGCCAGCTCACTTACTGCGGGAAACTCTGGAAACACCATATATTTT. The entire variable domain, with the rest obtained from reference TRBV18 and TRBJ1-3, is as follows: NAGVMQNPRHLVRRRGQEARLRCSPMKGHSHVYWYRQLPEEGLKFMVYLQKENIIDESGMPKERFSAEFPKEGPSILRIQQVVRGDSAAYFCASSLTAGNSGNTIYFGEGSWLTVV.

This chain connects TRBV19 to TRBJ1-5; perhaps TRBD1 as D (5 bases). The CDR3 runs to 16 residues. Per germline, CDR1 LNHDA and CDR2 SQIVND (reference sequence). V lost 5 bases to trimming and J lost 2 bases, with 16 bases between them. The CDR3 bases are TGTGCCAGTAGTCGGGGCAGGGCGGGGGGCAATCAGCCCCAGCATTTT. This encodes CASSRGRAGGNQPQHF.

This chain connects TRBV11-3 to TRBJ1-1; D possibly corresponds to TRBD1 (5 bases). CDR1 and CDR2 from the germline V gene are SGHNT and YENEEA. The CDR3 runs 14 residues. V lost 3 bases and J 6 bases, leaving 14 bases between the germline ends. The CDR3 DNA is TGTGCCAGCAGCTTTTCCGGGGGAAGGGCTGAAGCTTTCTTT. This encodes CASSFSGGRAEAFF.

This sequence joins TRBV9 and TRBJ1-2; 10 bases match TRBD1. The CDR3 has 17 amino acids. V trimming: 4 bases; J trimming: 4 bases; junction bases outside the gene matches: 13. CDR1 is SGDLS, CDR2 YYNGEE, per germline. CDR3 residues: CASSPQRDRGRAYGYTF. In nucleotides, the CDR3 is TGTGCCAGCAGCCCACAACGAGACAGGGGGCGCGCCTATGGCTACACCTTC. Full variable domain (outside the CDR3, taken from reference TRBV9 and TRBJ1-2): DSGVTQTPKHLITATGQRVTLRCSPRSGDLSVYWYQQSLDQGLQFLIQYYNGEERAKGNILERFSAQQFPDLHSELNLSSLELGDSALYFCASSPQRDRGRAYGYTFGSGTRLTVV.

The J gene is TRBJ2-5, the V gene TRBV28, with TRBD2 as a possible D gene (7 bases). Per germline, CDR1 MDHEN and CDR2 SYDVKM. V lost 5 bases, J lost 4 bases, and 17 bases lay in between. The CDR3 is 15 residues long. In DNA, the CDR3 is TGTGCCAGCAGTGTCCCGTTTGGGGGGGCAGAGACCCAGTACTTC. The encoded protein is CASSVPFGGAETQYF.

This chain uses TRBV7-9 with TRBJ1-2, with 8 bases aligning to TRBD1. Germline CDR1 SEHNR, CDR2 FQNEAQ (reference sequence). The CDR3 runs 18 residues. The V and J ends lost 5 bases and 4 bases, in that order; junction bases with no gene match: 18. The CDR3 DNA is TGTGCCAGCAGCCTCTCCGGGACAGGCGGATTCGAACTCTATGGCTACACCTTC. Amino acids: CASSLSGTGGFELYGYTF.

CDR3 DNA sequence: TGTGCCAGCAGTCAATCAGGGGGAAAGACCCAGTACTTC. It yields the protein CASSQSGGKTQYF. This sequence joins TRBV28 and TRBJ2-5; 7 nucleotides match TRBD1. From germline, CDR1 is MDHEN and CDR2 SYDVKM. This CDR3 region has 13 residues. J gave up 6 bases and V 5 bases, and 6 bases lay outside the gene matches.

In nucleotides, the CDR3 is TGTGCCAGCTCACCGGGACAGGGAAGCGGGGTTACCTACGAGCAGTACTTC. Translated: CASSPGQGSGVTYEQYF. This rearrangement joins TRBV18 to TRBJ2-7; 9 positions agree with TRBD1. CDR3 length equals 17 residues. V shed 3 bases and J 2 bases; nucleotides not matched to a gene: 11. Germline CDR1 is KGHSH and CDR2 is LQKENI. Looking up the rest from reference TRBV18 and TRBJ2-7 gives the full variable domain: NAGVMQNPRHLVRRRGQEARLRCSPMKGHSHVYWYRQLPEEGLKFMVYLQKENIIDESGMPKERFSAEFPKEGPSILRIQQVVRGDSAAYFCASSPGQGSGVTYEQYFGPGTRLTVT.

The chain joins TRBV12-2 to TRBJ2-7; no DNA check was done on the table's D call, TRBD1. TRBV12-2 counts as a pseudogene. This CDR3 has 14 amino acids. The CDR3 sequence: CASRLGRQKYEQYF. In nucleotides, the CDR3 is TGTGCAAGTCGCTTAGGAAGACAAAAATACGAGCAGTACTTC.

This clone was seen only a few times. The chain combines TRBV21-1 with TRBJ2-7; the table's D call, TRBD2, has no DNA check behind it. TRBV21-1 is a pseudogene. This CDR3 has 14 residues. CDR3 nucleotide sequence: TGTGCCAGCAGCCCGCGGGGGGGCGCCTACGAGCAGTACTTC. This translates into CASSPRGGAYEQYF.

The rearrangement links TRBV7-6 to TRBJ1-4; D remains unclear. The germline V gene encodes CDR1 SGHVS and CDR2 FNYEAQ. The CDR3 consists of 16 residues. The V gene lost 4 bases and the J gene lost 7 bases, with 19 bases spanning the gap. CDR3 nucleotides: TGTGCCAGCAGCTCGTCAGCGGGCCTAGCCCCTGAAAAACTGTTTTTT. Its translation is CASSSSAGLAPEKLFF.

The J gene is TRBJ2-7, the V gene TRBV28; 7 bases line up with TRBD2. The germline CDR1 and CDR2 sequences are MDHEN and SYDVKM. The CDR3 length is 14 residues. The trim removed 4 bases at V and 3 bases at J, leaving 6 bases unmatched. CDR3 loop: CASSSSGGNYEQYV. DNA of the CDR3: TGTGCCAGCAGTTCTAGCGGAGGGAACTACGAGCAGTACGTC.

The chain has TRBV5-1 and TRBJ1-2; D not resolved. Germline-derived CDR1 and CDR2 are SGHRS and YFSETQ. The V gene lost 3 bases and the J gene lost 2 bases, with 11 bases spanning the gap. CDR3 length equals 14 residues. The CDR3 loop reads CASSSGGNNYGYTF. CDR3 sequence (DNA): TGCGCCAGCAGCTCGGGAGGCAACAACTATGGCTACACCTTC.

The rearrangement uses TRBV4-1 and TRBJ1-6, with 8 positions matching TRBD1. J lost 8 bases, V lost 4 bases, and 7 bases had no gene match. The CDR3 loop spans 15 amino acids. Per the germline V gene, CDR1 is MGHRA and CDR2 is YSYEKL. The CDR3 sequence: CASSRLQGEYSPLHF. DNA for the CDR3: TGCGCCAGCAGCCGCCTACAGGGGGAGTATTCACCCCTCCACTTT.

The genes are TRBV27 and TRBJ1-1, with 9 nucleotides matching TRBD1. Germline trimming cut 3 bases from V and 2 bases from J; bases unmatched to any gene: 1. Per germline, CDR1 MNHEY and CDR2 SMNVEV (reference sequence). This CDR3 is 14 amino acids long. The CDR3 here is CASSLTGGNTEAFF. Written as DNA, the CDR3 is TGTGCCAGCAGTTTGACAGGGGGAAACACTGAAGCTTTCTTT.

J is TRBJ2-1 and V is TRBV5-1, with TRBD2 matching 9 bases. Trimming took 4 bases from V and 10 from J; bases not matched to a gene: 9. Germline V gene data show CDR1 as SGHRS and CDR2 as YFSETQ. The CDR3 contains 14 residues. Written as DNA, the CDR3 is TGCGCCAGCAGCCGCGCGGGGGGGTTGCAAGAGCAGTTCTTC. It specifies CASSRAGGLQEQFF. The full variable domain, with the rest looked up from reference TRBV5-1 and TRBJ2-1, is KAGVTQTPRYLIKTRGQQVTLSCSPISGHRSVSWYQQTPGQGLQFLFEYFSETQRNKGNFPGRFSGRQFSNSRSEMNVSTLELGDSALYLCASSRAGGLQEQFFGPGTRLTVL.

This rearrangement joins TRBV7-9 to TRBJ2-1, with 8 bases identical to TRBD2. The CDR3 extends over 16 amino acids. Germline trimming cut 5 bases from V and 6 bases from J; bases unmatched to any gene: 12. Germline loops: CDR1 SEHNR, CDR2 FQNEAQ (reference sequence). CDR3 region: CASSPIGGAEGNEQFF. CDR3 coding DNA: TGTGCCAGCAGCCCCATCGGGGGGGCCGAGGGCAATGAGCAGTTCTTC. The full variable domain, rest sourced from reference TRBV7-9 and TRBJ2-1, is DTGVSQNPRHKITKRGQNVTFRCDPISEHNRLYWYRQTLGQGPEFLTYFQNEAQLEKSRLLSDRFSAERPKGSFSTLEIQRTEQGDSAMYLCASSPIGGAEGNEQFFGPGTRLTVL.

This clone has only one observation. CDR3 DNA: TGTGCCAGCAGCCGTAACAGGGGAACCTACGAGCAGTACTTC. Its protein is CASSRNRGTYEQYF. The V and J genes are TRBV5-6 and TRBJ2-7, with 7 bases lining up with TRBD1. CDR3 length equals 14 residues. Losses at the gene ends were 4 bases for V and 2 bases for J; bases not matched to a gene: 6. CDR1 and CDR2 (germline): SGHDT, YYEEEE.

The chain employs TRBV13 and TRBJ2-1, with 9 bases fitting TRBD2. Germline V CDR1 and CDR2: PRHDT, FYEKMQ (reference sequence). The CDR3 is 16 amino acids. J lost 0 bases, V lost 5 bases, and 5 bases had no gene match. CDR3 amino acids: CASSASGLASYNEQFF. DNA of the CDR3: TGTGCCAGCAGCGCATCGGGACTAGCCTCCTACAATGAGCAGTTCTTC.

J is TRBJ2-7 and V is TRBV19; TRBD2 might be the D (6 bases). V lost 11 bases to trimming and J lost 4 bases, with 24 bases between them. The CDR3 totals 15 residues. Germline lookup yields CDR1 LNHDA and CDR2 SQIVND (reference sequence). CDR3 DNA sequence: TGTGCCTCCAGCGGCGGGGCCCAGTCCCTTTACGAGCAGTACTTC. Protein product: CASSGGAQSLYEQYF.

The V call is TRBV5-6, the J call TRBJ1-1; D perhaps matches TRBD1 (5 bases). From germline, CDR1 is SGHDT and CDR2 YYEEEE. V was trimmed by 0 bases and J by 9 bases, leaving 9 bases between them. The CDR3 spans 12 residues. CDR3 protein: CASSLAAGKAFF. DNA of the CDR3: TGTGCCAGCAGCTTGGCCGCAGGGAAAGCTTTCTTT.

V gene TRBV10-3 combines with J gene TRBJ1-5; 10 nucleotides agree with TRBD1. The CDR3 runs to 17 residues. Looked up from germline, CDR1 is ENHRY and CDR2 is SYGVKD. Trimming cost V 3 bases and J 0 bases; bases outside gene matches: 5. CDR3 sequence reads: CAISDGDRGYSNQPQHF. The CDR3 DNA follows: TGTGCCATCAGTGATGGGGACAGGGGTTATAGCAATCAGCCCCAGCATTTT.

CDR3 loop: CAVRRGSSYGYTF. The CDR3 DNA follows: TGTGCCGTAAGACGGGGGTCTAGCTATGGCTACACCTTC. The gene calls are TRBV6-5 and TRBJ1-2; D is perhaps TRBD1 (5 bases). Germline loops: CDR1 MNHEY, CDR2 SVGAGI. Trimming stripped 11 bases from V and 4 bases from J, with 17 bases between. The CDR3 loop spans 13 amino acids.

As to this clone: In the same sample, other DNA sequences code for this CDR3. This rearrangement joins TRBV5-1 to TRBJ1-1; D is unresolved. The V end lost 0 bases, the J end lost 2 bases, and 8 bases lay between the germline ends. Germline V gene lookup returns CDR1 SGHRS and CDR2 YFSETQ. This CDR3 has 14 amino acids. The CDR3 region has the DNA TGCGCCAGCAGCTTGGGCCAGATTAACACTGAAGCTTTCTTT. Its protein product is CASSLGQINTEAFF.

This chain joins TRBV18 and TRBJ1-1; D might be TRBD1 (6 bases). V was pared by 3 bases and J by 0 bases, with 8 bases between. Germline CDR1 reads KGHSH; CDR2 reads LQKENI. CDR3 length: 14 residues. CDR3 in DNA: TGTGCCAGCTCACCGACAGGAGTGAACACTGAAGCTTTCTTT. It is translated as CASSPTGVNTEAFF.

This chain's CDR3 is CASSLGRADTQYF. In nucleotides, the CDR3 is TGTGCCAGCAGCTTAGGGCGGGCAGATACGCAGTATTTT. The chain employs TRBV7-9 and TRBJ2-3, with D maybe TRBD2 (5 bases). The germline CDR1 and CDR2 sequences are SEHNR and FQNEAQ (reference sequence). The CDR3 runs 13 residues. Trimming removed 1 base from V and 4 bases from J, with 6 bases in between.

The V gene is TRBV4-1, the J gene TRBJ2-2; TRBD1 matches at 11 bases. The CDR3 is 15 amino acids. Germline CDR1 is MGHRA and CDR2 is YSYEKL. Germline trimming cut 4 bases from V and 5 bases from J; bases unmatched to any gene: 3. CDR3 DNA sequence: TGCGCCAGCAGCCCCCGGGACAGGGGGACCGGGGAGCTGTTTTTT. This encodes CASSPRDRGTGELFF.

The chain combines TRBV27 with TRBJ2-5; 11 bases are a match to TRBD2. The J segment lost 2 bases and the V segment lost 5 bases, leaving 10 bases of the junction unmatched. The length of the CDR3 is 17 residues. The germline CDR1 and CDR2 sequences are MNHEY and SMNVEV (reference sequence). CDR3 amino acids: CASSGILAGAGQETQYF. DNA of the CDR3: TGTGCCAGCAGTGGCATACTAGCGGGGGCCGGGCAAGAGACCCAGTACTTC.